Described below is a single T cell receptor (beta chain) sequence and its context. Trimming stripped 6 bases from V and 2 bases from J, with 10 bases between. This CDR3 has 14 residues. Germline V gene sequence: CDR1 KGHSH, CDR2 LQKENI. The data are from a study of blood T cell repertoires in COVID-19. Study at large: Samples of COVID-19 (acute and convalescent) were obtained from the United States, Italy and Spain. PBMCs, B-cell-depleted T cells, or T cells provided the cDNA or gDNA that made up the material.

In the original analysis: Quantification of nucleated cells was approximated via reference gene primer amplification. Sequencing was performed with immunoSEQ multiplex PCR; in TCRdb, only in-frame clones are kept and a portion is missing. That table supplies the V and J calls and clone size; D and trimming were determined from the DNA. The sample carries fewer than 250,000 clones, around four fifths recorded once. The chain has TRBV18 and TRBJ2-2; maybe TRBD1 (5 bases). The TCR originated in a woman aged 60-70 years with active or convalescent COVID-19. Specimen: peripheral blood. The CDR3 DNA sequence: TGTGCCAGCTCGCCTCAGGGTAACACCGGGGAGCTGTTTTTT. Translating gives CASSPQGNTGELFF.